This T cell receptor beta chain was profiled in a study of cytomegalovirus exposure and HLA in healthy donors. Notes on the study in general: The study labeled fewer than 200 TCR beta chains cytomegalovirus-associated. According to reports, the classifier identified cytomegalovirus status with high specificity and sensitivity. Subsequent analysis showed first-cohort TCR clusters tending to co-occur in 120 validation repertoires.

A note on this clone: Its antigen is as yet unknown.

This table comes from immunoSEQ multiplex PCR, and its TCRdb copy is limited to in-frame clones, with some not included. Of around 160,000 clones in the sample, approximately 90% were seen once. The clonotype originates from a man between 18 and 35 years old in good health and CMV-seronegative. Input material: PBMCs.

Here the CDR3 DNA reads TGCGCCAGCAGGCGAGGGACAGACTCTGGAAACACCATATATTTT. This encodes CASRRGTDSGNTIYF. This chain uses TRBV5-1 with TRBJ1-3; the match to TRBD1 covers 7 bases. The CDR3 loop spans 15 amino acids. Germline loops: CDR1 SGHRS, CDR2 YFSETQ. The V gene end was trimmed by 5 bases and the J gene end by 0 bases; junction bases not matched to a gene: 5.